A single sample is the source of the 2 T cell receptor beta chains below, sequenced in a study of shared clonotypes between healthy human individuals. The data were produced by immunoSEQ multiplex PCR, yet TCRdb's version contains in-frame clones alone and is incomplete. This table holds more than 150,000 clones, 85% to 95% found once. The sample taken for sequencing was naive CD4+ T cells sorted from blood. Sample subset: CD45RA+ positively selected. These receptors were taken from a woman in her thirties in good health.

The CDR3 region is CASSVADSSLRDYGYTF. The CDR3 nucleotides read TGTGCCAGCAGCGTAGCAGACTCTTCTCTTAGGGACTATGGCTACACCTTC. The chain recombines TRBV9 with TRBJ1-2; D not resolved. V lost 0 bases and J 3 bases, leaving 18 bases between the germline ends. Per the germline V gene, CDR1 is SGDLS and CDR2 is YYNGEE. There are 17 residues in the CDR3.

The J gene is TRBJ2-7, the V gene TRBV11-2; TRBD2 matches 8 bases. Trimming at V came to 5 bases and at J to 4 bases, leaving 10 bases not matched to a gene. Germline loops: CDR1 SGHAT, CDR2 FQNNGV. The CDR3 is 15 residues long. The CDR3 DNA follows: TGTGCCAGCAGCAGTCCAGCGCGGGAGGTGTACGAGCAGTACTTC. It yields the protein CASSSPAREVYEQYF.